The T cell receptor (beta chain) described here comes from a study of identical twins. TCRdb re-derived calls from the 5' RACE reads in MiXCR, one entry per CDR3 protein. The data hold around 300,000 distinct CDR3 sequences, with 6.5% to 9.5% observed a single time. This CDR3 has 16 residues. The germline V gene encodes CDR1 DFQATT and CDR2 SNEGSKA (reference sequence). Trimming removed 0 bases from V and 5 bases from J, with 19 bases in between. This clonotype was seen many times. This sample was shared with a second study, whose subject was yellow fever vaccine responses in identical twins.

This receptor was taken from a woman between 18 and 30 years old in good health. The sequencing sample was made of memory (CD45RO+) T cells sorted from blood. This chain joins TRBV20-1 and TRBJ1-1; TRBD1 is a possible D gene (6 bases). The CDR3 bases are TGCAGTGCTAGAGACGTCGGGACAAAAATGGAGACTGAAGCTTTCTTT. It translates to CSARDVGTKMETEAFF.